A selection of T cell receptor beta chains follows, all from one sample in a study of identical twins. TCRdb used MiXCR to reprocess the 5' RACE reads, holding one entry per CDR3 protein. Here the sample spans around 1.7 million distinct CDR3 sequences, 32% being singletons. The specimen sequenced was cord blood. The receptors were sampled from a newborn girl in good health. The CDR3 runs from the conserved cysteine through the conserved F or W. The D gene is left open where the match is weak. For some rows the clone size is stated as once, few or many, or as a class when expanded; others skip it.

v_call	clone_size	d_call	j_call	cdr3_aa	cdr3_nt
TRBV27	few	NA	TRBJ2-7	CASSVSRDIYEQYF	TGTGCCAGCAGTGTTTCCCGGGACATCTACGAGCAGTACTTC
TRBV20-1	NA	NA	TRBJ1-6	CSARGGSASSYNSPLHF	TGCAGTGCTAGAGGGGGATCAGCGAGCTCCTATAATTCACCCCTCCACTTT
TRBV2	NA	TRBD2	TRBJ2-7	CASGLAGGSYNEQYF	TGTGCCAGCGGACTAGCGGGGGGCTCCTACAATGAGCAGTACTTC
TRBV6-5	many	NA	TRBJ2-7	CASSYSGGPYEQYF	TGTGCCAGCAGTTACTCAGGAGGGCCGTACGAGCAGTACTTC
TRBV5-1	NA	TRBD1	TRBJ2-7	CASSVDRSYEQYF	TGCGCCAGCAGCGTGGACAGGTCCTACGAGCAGTACTTC
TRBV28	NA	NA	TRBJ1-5	CASSSGPPRGNQPQHF	TGTGCCAGCAGCTCCGGACCCCCTCGGGGCAATCAGCCCCAGCATTTT
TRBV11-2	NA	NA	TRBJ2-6	CASSRVPSGANVLTF	TGTGCCAGCAGCCGAGTCCCCTCTGGGGCCAACGTCCTGACTTTC
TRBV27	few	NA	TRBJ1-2	CASSSHRTVEGYTF	TGTGCCAGCAGTTCTCACCGGACGGTCGAAGGCTACACCTTC
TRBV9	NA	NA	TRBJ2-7	CASSVGGGGYEQYF	TGTGCCAGCAGCGTGGGGGGGGGCGGTTACGAGCAGTACTTC
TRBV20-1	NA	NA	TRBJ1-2	CSASQHNYGYTF	TGCAGTGCTAGTCAGCATAACTATGGCTACACCTTC
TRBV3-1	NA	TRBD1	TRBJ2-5	CASSPTGGGETQYF	TGTGCCAGCAGCCCGACAGGGGGAGGAGAGACCCAGTACTTC
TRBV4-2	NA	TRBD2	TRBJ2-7	CASSQVRGSSYEQYF	TGTGCCAGCAGCCAAGTGCGGGGGAGCTCCTACGAGCAGTACTTC
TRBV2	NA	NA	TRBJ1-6	CASSEAKDRIPPLHF	TGTGCCAGCAGTGAAGCTAAAGACAGAATCCCACCCCTCCACTTT
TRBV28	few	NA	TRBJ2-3	CASSLWGRWGLSTDTQYF	TGTGCCAGCAGTTTATGGGGTCGCTGGGGCTTAAGCACAGATACGCAGTATTTT
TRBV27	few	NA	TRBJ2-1	CASSIRGNEQFF	TGTGCCAGCAGTATCCGGGGCAATGAGCAGTTCTTC
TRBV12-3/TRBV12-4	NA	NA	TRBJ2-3	CASSSRIALTTDTQYF	TGTGCCAGCAGTTCTCGGATAGCCTTAACCACAGATACGCAGTATTTT
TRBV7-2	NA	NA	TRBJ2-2	CASSLVGRANTGELFF	TGTGCCAGCAGCTTAGTAGGTAGAGCGAACACCGGGGAGCTGTTTTTT
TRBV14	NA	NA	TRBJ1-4	CASSRRMGATNEKLFF	TGTGCCAGCAGCCGCAGGATGGGGGCAACTAATGAAAAACTGTTTTTT
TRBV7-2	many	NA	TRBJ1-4	CASSLAGYNEKLFF	TGTGCCAGCAGCTTAGCAGGCTATAATGAAAAACTGTTTTTT
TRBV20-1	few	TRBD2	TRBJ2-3	CSARDRRGALTDTQYF	TGCAGTGCTAGAGATCGGCGGGGGGCTCTCACAGATACGCAGTATTTT
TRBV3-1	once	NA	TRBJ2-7	CASSQEGEDLSCEQYF	TGTGCCAGCAGCCAAGAAGGAGAGGACTTATCCTGCGAGCAGTACTTC
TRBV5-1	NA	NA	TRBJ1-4	CASSSQGFREKLFF	TGCGCCAGCAGCTCTCAGGGGTTTCGGGAAAAACTGTTTTTT
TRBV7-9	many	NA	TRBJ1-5	CASSLDTSNQPQHF	TGTGCCAGCAGCCTTGACACTAGCAATCAGCCCCAGCATTTT
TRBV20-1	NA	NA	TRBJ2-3	CSASPVVGPRVNTDTQYF	TGCAGTGCGAGCCCGGTAGTTGGGCCTAGAGTAAACACAGATACGCAGTATTTT
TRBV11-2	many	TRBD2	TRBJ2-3	CASSPNAGDRPDTQYF	TGTGCCAGCAGCCCAAATGCGGGAGATCGCCCAGATACGCAGTATTTT
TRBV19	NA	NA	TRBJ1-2	CASSKGSSISRSYGYTF	TGTGCCAGTAGTAAGGGCAGTTCGATATCGCGATCATATGGCTACACCTTC
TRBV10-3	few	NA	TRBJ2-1	CAISGAYNEQFF	TGTGCCATCAGCGGGGCTTACAATGAGCAGTTCTTC
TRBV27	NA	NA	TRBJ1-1	CASSFLASPGEAFF	TGTGCCAGCAGTTTTTTAGCATCCCCCGGGGAAGCTTTCTTT
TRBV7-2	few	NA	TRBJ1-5	CASSLRDGNQPQHF	TGTGCCAGCAGCTTGAGGGACGGGAATCAGCCCCAGCATTTT
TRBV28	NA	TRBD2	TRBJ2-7	CASSLYIAGGYEQYF	TGTGCCAGCAGTTTATACATAGCGGGGGGCTACGAGCAGTACTTC
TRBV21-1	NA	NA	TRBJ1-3	CAPYGNTIYF	TGTGCCCCTTACGGAAACACCATATATTTT
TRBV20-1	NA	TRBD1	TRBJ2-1	CSARGTGSSYNEQFF	TGCAGTGCTAGAGGGACAGGGAGCTCCTACAATGAGCAGTTCTTC
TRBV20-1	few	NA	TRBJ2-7	CSARATLPYEQYF	TGCAGTGCTAGAGCCACCCTGCCCTACGAGCAGTACTTC
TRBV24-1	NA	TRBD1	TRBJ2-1	CATSDTPGQAKIYNEQFF	TGTGCCACCAGTGATACCCCTGGACAGGCCAAAATCTACAATGAGCAGTTCTTC
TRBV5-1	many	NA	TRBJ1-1	CASSLRGGPEAFF	TGCGCCAGCAGCTTGCGTGGGGGCCCCGAAGCTTTCTTT
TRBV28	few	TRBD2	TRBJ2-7	CASSLWGSGRAPYEQYF	TGTGCCAGCAGTTTATGGGGTAGCGGGAGGGCCCCCTACGAGCAGTACTTC
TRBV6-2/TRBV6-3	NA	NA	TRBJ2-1	CASRPGPSNEQFF	TGTGCCAGCAGGCCCGGGCCATCAAATGAGCAGTTCTTC
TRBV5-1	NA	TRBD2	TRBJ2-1	CASSWGLADPPNEQFF	TGCGCCAGCAGCTGGGGACTAGCGGACCCTCCCAATGAGCAGTTCTTC
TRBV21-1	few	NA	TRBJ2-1	CASSKVDLYNEQFF	TGTGCCAGCAGCAAAGTAGACCTATACAATGAGCAGTTCTTC
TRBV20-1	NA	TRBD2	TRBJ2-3	CSAKLAGGHYTDTQYF	TGCAGTGCCAAACTAGCGGGGGGGCATTATACAGATACGCAGTATTTT
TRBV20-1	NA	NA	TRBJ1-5	CSARDRTKEDRHF	TGCAGTGCTAGAGATAGGACGAAGGAGGACCGGCATTTT
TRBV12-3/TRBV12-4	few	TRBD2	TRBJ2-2	CASRPTSGTFRGGELFF	TGTGCCAGCAGACCGACTAGCGGGACCTTTCGGGGCGGGGAGCTGTTTTTT
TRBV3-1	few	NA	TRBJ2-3	CASSQFSGDYTDTQYF	TGTGCCAGCAGCCAGTTTAGCGGTGATTATACAGATACGCAGTATTTT
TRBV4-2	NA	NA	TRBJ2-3	CASSQDEQGTDTQYF	TGTGCCAGCAGCCAAGATGAACAGGGTACAGATACGCAGTATTTT
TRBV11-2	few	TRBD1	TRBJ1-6	CASTLDRDYSPLHF	TGTGCCAGCACTCTCGACAGGGATTATTCACCCCTCCACTTT
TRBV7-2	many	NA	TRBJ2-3	CASIGDGRTDTQYF	TGTGCCAGCATCGGGGACGGACGCACAGATACGCAGTATTTT
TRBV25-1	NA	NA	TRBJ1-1	CASSEWGDGTEAFF	TGTGCCAGCAGTGAATGGGGGGATGGCACTGAAGCTTTCTTT
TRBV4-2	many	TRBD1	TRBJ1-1	CASSHWGQGKAEAFF	TGTGCCAGCAGCCACTGGGGACAGGGGAAGGCTGAAGCTTTCTTT
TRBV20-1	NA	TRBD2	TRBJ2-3	CSAGGGGTLTDTQYF	TGCAGTGCTGGCGGCGGGGGGACCCTCACAGATACGCAGTATTTT
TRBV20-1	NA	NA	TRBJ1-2	CSAREWGKGGYGYTF	TGCAGTGCTAGAGAGTGGGGCAAGGGAGGGTATGGCTACACCTTC
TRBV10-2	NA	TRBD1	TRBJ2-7	CVSKHRGKLYEQYF	TGCGTCAGCAAACACAGGGGCAAGCTTTACGAGCAGTACTTC
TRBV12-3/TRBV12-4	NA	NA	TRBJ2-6	CASGVSGANVLTF	TGTGCCAGCGGGGTCTCTGGGGCCAACGTCCTGACTTTC
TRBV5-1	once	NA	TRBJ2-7	CASGWTVSYEQYF	TGCGCCAGCGGCTGGACAGTCTCCTACGAGCAGTACTTC
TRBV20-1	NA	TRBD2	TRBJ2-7	CSALRLAGGYNEQYF	TGCAGTGCTCTAAGACTAGCGGGGGGCTACAATGAGCAGTACTTC
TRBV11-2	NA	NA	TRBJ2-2	CASSLFWANTGELFF	TGTGCCAGCAGCTTGTTTTGGGCGAACACCGGGGAGCTGTTTTTT
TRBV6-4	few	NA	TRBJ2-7	CASSDQPGLEQYF	TGTGCCAGCAGTGACCAACCAGGACTCGAGCAGTACTTC
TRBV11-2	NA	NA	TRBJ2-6	CASSLILSGTNVLTF	TGTGCCAGCAGCTTAATCCTCTCTGGGACCAACGTCCTGACTTTC